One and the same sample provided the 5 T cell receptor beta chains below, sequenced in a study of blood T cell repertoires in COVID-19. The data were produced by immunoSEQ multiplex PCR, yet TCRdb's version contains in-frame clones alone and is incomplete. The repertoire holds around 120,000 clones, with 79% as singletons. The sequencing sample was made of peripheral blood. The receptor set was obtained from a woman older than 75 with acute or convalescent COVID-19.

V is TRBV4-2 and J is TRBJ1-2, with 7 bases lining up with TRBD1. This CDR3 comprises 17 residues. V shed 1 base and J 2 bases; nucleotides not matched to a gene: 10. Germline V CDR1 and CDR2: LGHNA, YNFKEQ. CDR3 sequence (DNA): TGTGCCAGCAGCCAAGTTAAGGGACAGACTAGAAACTATGGCTACACCTTC. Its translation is CASSQVKGQTRNYGYTF.

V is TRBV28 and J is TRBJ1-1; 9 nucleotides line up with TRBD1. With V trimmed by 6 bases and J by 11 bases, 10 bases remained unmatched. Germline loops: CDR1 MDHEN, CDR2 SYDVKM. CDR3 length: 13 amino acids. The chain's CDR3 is CASSLTGGLWAFF. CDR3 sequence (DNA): TGTGCCAGCAGCTTAACAGGGGGCCTTTGGGCTTTCTTT.

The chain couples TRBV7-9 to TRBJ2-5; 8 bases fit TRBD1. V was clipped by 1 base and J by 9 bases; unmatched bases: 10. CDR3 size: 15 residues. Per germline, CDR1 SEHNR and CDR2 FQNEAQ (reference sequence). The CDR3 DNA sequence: TGTGCCAGCAGCTTAGGAGACGGGACACAGGGGGCCCAGTACTTC. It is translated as CASSLGDGTQGAQYF. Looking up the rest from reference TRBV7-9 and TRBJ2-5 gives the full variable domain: DTGVSQNPRHKITKRGQNVTFRCDPISEHNRLYWYRQTLGQGPEFLTYFQNEAQLEKSRLLSDRFSAERPKGSFSTLEIQRTEQGDSAMYLCASSLGDGTQGAQYFGPGTRLLVL.

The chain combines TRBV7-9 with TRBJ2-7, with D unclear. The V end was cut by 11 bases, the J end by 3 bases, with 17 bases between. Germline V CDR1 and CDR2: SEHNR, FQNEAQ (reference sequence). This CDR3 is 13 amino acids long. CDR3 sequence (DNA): TGTGCCGGAGCGTCAGTCCCCTTCTACGAGCAGTACTTC. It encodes CAGASVPFYEQYF.

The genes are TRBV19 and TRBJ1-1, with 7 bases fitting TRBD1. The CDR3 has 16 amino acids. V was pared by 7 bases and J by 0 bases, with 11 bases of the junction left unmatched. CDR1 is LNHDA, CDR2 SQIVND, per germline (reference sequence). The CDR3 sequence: CASISTSGTVNTEAFF. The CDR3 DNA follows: TGTGCCAGTATCTCAACTTCCGGGACAGTGAACACTGAAGCTTTCTTT.